This TCR beta chain was sequenced in a study of T cells in Graves' hyperthyroidism and ophthalmopathy. Study information: Prior to any treatment, at the point of initial diagnosis, peripheral blood was collected.

This CDR3 has 15 amino acids. J gave up 2 bases and V 6 bases, and 4 bases lay outside the gene matches. Germline V gives CDR1 MNHEY, CDR2 SVGEGT. Ten or more counts support this clonotype. Its antigen is not known. Study conclusions and caveats: The model anticipated ophthalmopathy a median around six months pre-onset.

The study left out patients who had uncontrolled infection, other autoimmune disease, pregnancy or lactation. The diagnoses drew upon clinical symptoms, serum thyroxine and TRAb, thyroid ultrasound and orbital computed tomography. RNA transcripts gave rise to amplified TCR beta CDR3 regions. TCR CDR3 regions were first amplified by RT-PCR with HTBI primers. TCRdb fed the multiplex PCR reads into MiXCR, producing one record per CDR3 protein. The sample shows about 460,000 distinct CDR3 sequences, less than 25% of them seen only once. The receptor comes from a woman between 70 and 85 years old with Graves' ophthalmopathy. The sequencing sample was made of blood. The chain has TRBV6-2 or TRBV6-3 and TRBJ2-2, with TRBD1 identical over 9 bases. The CDR3 here is CASRSGQGNTGELFF. CDR3 nucleotides: TGTGCCAGCAGATCGGGACAGGGAAACACCGGGGAGCTGTTTTTT.